The T cell receptor beta chain under discussion was sequenced for a study of control samples from healthy donors and cancer patients. This CDR3 spans 15 amino acids. The V and J ends lost 4 bases and 7 bases, in that order; junction bases with no gene match: 10. Germline V gives CDR1 MNHEY, CDR2 SMNVEV (reference sequence). Using immunoSEQ multiplex PCR, the repertoire was profiled, and TCRdb retains in-frame clones only, with some absent. The data contain about 120,000 clones, about 90% of them singletons. Sequencing input: blood. This rearrangement joins TRBV27 to TRBJ2-7; TRBD1 agrees at 10 bases. The sequence came from a man aged 18 to 29 in good health. The CDR3 spells CASSSRGQGTKEQYF. The CDR3 DNA reads TGTGCCAGCAGTTCACGGGGACAGGGGACGAAGGAGCAGTACTTC.